The clone carrying this TCR beta chain has only a few counts. Donors uniformly comprised healthy Caucasians. These data originate in a study of identical twins. This CDR3 is built from 14 residues. V was cut by 3 bases and J by 1 base, with 9 bases left in between. Each CDR3 protein is one row after TCRdb ran MiXCR on the 5' RACE reads. The sample carries 450,000 or so distinct CDR3 sequences, over 11% recorded once. The sample was also reused in another study, on yellow fever vaccine responses in identical twins.

Sequencing input: CD4+ T cells sorted from blood. This clonotype originated in a young woman in good health. The chain employs TRBV12-3 or TRBV12-4 and TRBJ2-5; D remains unclear. The CDR3 sequence is CASSFLQLQETQYF. The CDR3 coding sequence is TGTGCCAGCAGTTTTCTACAGCTCCAAGAGACCCAGTACTTC.